The 18 T cell receptor beta chains given below trace back to one sample, sequenced in a study of shared clonotypes between healthy human individuals. TCRdb's table, derived via immunoSEQ multiplex PCR, lists solely in-frame clones and lacks some. The data contain roughly 2 million clones, approximately 94% of them singletons. The sample taken for sequencing was naive CD4+ T cells sorted from blood. Subset meaning: CD45RA+ positively selected. These receptors originate from a man aged 18-30 years in good health.

The chain combines TRBV28 with TRBJ2-7; either TRBD1 or TRBD2 may supply D (5 bases each). CDR3 length: 15 amino acids. The germline gives CDR1 MDHEN, CDR2 SYDVKM. Trimming stripped 3 bases from V and 5 bases from J, with 17 bases between. The CDR3 DNA follows: TGTGCCAGCAGTTTTCAAGGGTCATGGGACCACGAGCAGTACTTC. Protein sequence: CASSFQGSWDHEQYF.

The J gene is TRBJ2-1, the V gene TRBV18; D is unresolved. The CDR3 loop spans 14 amino acids. V shed 3 bases and J shed 6 bases, with 12 bases lying between them. The germline gives CDR1 KGHSH, CDR2 LQKENI. The CDR3 region has the DNA TGTGCCAGCTCACCTCAGACGGTCCTCAATGAGCAGTTCTTC. Translated, it gives CASSPQTVLNEQFF.

The gene calls are TRBV30 and TRBJ1-1; 8 nucleotides line up with TRBD1. The CDR3 spans 12 residues. Trimming removed 5 bases from V and 7 bases from J; junction bases left unmatched: 6. CDR1 and CDR2 from the germline V gene are GTSNPN and SVGIG (reference sequence). CDR3 sequence (DNA): TGTGCCTGGGGGGGACAGGCTAGTGAAGCTTTCTTT. It is translated as CAWGGQASEAFF.

This chain joins TRBV7-9 and TRBJ1-1; possible D gene TRBD1, 6 bases. CDR1 and CDR2 from the germline V gene are SEHNR and FQNEAQ (reference sequence). The V gene lost 3 bases and the J gene lost 4 bases, with 15 bases spanning the gap. The CDR3 length is 15 residues. This chain's CDR3 is CASSFGDILGTEAFF. CDR3 nucleotides: TGTGCCAGCAGCTTCGGGGACATTCTAGGCACTGAAGCTTTCTTT.

The J gene is TRBJ2-7, the V gene TRBV6-6; D not resolved. Germline CDR1 and CDR2: MNHNY and SVGAGI (reference sequence). The CDR3 loop spans 12 amino acids. Trimming removed 5 bases at V and 7 bases at J, with 12 bases between. DNA of the CDR3: TGTGCCAGCAGTATCGGCGGAATTGAGCAGTACTTC. Amino acids: CASSIGGIEQYF.

This sequence joins TRBV6-1 and TRBJ2-3, with D possibly being TRBD1 (5 bases). The CDR3 has 14 amino acids. Germline V CDR1 and CDR2: MNHNS, SASEGT. V lost 1 base and J lost 4, with 9 bases in between. CDR3 nucleotide sequence: TGTGCCAGCAGTGAAGTCAGGGTGTCAGATACGCAGTATTTT. This translates into CASSEVRVSDTQYF.

The rearrangement joins TRBV10-2 to TRBJ2-3, with 13 bases identical to TRBD2. Germline V gene sequence: CDR1 WSHSY, CDR2 SAAADI. CDR3 length: 19 residues. V lost 2 bases, J lost 2 bases, and 10 bases stayed unmatched. CDR3 sequence reads: CASSEPTLAGGPYTDTQYF. The CDR3 DNA sequence: TGCGCCAGCAGTGAGCCAACACTAGCGGGAGGGCCCTACACAGATACGCAGTATTTT.

The rearrangement joins TRBV28 to TRBJ1-4, with a tentative D call TRBD1 (6 bases). V dropped 4 bases and J dropped 4 bases, with 13 bases sitting between them. The CDR3 totals 15 residues. Germline V gene sequence: CDR1 MDHEN, CDR2 SYDVKM. The CDR3 region has the DNA TGTGCCAGCAGTTCCCGAGGGGGGGATAATGAAAAACTGTTTTTT. This gives the protein CASSSRGGDNEKLFF.

This chain uses TRBV29-1 with TRBJ2-5, with 12 nucleotides matching TRBD1. Germline V gives CDR1 SQVTM, CDR2 ANQGSEA. Trimming removed 0 bases from V and 5 bases from J; junction bases left unmatched: 4. This CDR3 is built from 15 residues. The CDR3 is CSVEEGTGGRETQYF. CDR3 in DNA: TGCAGCGTTGAAGAAGGGACAGGGGGCCGGGAGACCCAGTACTTC.

Remarks on this clone: The sample has other DNA sequences that encode this CDR3 too. The chain employs TRBV18 and TRBJ1-1; 9 bases match TRBD1. J was trimmed by 2 bases and V by 5 bases; bases with no gene match: 3. The CDR3 runs to 14 residues. Germline lookup yields CDR1 KGHSH and CDR2 LQKENI. This chain's CDR3 is CASSETGGNTEAFF. CDR3 nucleotides: TGTGCCAGCTCAGAGACAGGGGGAAACACTGAAGCTTTCTTT.

The CDR3 DNA reads as TGCGCCAGCAGCCCCTACTCGCGGGAGGGCCGCACCGGGGAGCTGTTTTTT. Its translation is CASSPYSREGRTGELFF. V is TRBV5-1 and J is TRBJ2-2; 9 bases fit TRBD2. Germline CDR1 and CDR2: SGHRS and YFSETQ. The CDR3 covers 17 residues. The V segment lost 4 bases and the J segment 4 bases; nucleotides outside the gene matches: 11.

The J gene is TRBJ1-1, the V gene TRBV7-9, with TRBD1 matching 7 bases. Trimming took 5 bases from V and 6 from J; bases not matched to a gene: 6. The CDR3 covers 13 residues. CDR1 is SEHNR and CDR2 is FQNEAQ in the germline V gene (reference sequence). The CDR3 loop reads CASSTRQGSEAFF. CDR3 DNA: TGTGCCAGCAGCACTAGACAGGGATCTGAAGCTTTCTTT.

This clone was seen only once. The chain has TRBV27 and TRBJ2-2; D is possibly TRBD1 (6 bases). The CDR3 runs to 17 residues. Germline-derived CDR1 and CDR2 are MNHEY and SMNVEV (reference sequence). Trimming pared 2 bases from V and 3 bases from J, leaving 16 bases between. The CDR3, as DNA: TGTGCCAGCAGTTTAGAGGGCAGGGGCACTCACACCGGGGAGCTGTTTTTT. Residues: CASSLEGRGTHTGELFF.

J is TRBJ2-7 and V is TRBV14; no clear D. The CDR3 length is 14 residues. Germline CDR1 reads SGHDN; CDR2 reads FVKESK. Trimming shortened V by 4 bases and J by 5 bases, and 15 bases separated the two germline ends. For the CDR3, the DNA is TGTGCCAGCAGCCTCTTGACGGCGGCCCACGAGCAGTACTTC. The encoded protein is CASSLLTAAHEQYF.

This chain joins TRBV7-8 and TRBJ2-3; D remains ambiguous. Germline V gene lookup returns CDR1 SGHVS and CDR2 FQNEAQ. Trimming cost V 7 bases and J 1 base, with 12 bases left between them. This CDR3 contains 14 residues. Here the CDR3 DNA reads TGTGCCAGCACCCAACAGTATGGCACAGATACGCAGTATTTT. Translated, it gives CASTQQYGTDTQYF.

The chain recombines TRBV2 with TRBJ2-1, with D possibly matching TRBD2 (5 bases). Germline CDR1 and CDR2: SNHLY and FYNNEI. V was trimmed by 2 bases and J by 9 bases, leaving 11 bases between them. The CDR3 spans 13 residues. This chain's CDR3 is CASSELETSEQFF. The CDR3 DNA is TGTGCCAGCAGTGAACTCGAAACTAGTGAGCAGTTCTTC.

DNA of the CDR3: TGCGCCAGCAGCTCGACTGCACTTGATTCACCCCTCCACTTT. Amino acids: CASSSTALDSPLHF. The chain has TRBV5-1 and TRBJ1-6; D is undetermined. Germline CDR1 and CDR2: SGHRS and YFSETQ. The germline V and J ends were trimmed by 3 bases and 8 bases, with 12 bases remaining between them. CDR3 length equals 14 residues. Together with reference TRBV5-1 and TRBJ1-6, the CDR3 gives the full variable domain: KAGVTQTPRYLIKTRGQQVTLSCSPISGHRSVSWYQQTPGQGLQFLFEYFSETQRNKGNFPGRFSGRQFSNSRSEMNVSTLELGDSALYLCASSSTALDSPLHFGNGTRLTVT.

The rearrangement links TRBV5-1 to TRBJ1-6; 9 bases map to TRBD1. The length of the CDR3 is 14 residues. Germline assignment: CDR1 SGHRS and CDR2 YFSETQ. Unmatched junction bases numbered 2, after V lost 4 bases and J lost 6 bases. As DNA, the CDR3 is TGCGCCAGCAGCGTGGGACAGGGTAATTCACCCCTCCACTTT. This sequence encodes CASSVGQGNSPLHF. Together with reference TRBV5-1 and TRBJ1-6, the CDR3 gives the full variable domain: KAGVTQTPRYLIKTRGQQVTLSCSPISGHRSVSWYQQTPGQGLQFLFEYFSETQRNKGNFPGRFSGRQFSNSRSEMNVSTLELGDSALYLCASSVGQGNSPLHFGNGTRLTVT.